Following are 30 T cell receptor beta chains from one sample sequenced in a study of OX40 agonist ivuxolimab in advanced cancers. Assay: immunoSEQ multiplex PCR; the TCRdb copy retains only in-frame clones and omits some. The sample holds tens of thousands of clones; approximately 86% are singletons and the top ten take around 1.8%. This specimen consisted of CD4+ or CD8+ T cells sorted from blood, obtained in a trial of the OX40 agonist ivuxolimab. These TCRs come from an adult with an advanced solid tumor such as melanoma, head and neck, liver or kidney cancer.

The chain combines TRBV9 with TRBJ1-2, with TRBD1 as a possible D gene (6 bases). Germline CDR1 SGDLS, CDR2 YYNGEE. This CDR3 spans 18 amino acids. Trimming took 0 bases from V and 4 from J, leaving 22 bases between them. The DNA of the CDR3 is TGTGCCAGCAGCGTAGGATCAGGGAGACAGGACGGGTTCTATGGCTACACCTTC. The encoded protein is CASSVGSGRQDGFYGYTF.

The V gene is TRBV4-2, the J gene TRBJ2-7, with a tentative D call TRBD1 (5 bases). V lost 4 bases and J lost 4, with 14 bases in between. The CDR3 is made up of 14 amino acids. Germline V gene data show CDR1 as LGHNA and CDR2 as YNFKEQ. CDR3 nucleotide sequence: TGTGCCAGCAGCCGGCAGGAGAAGGGGTACGAGCAGTACTTC. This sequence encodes CASSRQEKGYEQYF.

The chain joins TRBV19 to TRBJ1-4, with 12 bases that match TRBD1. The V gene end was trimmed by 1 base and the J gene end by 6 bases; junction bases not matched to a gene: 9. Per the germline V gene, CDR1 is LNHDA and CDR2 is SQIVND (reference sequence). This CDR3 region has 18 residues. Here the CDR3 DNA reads TGTGCCAGTAGTATAGGCCCGGGACAGGGGGCGATGGATGAAAAACTGTTTTTT. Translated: CASSIGPGQGAMDEKLFF.

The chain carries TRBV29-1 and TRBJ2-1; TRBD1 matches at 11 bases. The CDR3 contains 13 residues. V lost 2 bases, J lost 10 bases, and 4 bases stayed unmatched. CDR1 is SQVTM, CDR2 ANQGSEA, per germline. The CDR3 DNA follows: TGCAGCGTTGAAAGGACAGGGGGCTGGGAGCAGTTCTTC. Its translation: CSVERTGGWEQFF.

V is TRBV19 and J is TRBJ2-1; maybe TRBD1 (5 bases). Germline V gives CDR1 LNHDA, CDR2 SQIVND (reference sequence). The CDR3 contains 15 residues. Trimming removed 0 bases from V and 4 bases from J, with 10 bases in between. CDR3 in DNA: TGTGCCAGTAGTATAGACAGGGAAGGTTACAATGAGCAGTTCTTC. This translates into CASSIDREGYNEQFF. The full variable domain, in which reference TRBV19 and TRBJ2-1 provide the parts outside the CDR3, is DGGITQSPKYLFRKEGQNVTLSCEQNLNHDAMYWYRQDPGQGLRLIYYSQIVNDFQKGDIAEGYSVSREKKESFPLTVTSAQKNPTAFYLCASSIDREGYNEQFFGPGTRLTVL.

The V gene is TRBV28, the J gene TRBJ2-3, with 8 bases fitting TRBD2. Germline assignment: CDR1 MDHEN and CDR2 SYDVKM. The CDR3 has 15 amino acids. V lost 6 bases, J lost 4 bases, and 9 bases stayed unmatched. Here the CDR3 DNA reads TGTGCCAGCAGCTCCGGAGCGGGGGAGGCAGATACGCAGTATTTT. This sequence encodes CASSSGAGEADTQYF.

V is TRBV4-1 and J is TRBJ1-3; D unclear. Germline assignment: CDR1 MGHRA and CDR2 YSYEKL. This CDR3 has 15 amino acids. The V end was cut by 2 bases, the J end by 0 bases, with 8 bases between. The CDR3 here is CASSQSESSGNTIYF. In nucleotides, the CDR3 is TGCGCCAGCAGCCAAAGCGAGAGCTCTGGAAACACCATATATTTT.

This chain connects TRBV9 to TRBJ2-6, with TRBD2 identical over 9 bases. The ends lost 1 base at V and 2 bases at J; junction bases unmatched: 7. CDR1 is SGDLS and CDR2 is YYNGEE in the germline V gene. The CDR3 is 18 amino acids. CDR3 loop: CASSVFPSGATGANVLTF. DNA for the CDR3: TGTGCCAGCAGCGTATTTCCTAGCGGGGCAACTGGGGCCAACGTCCTGACTTTC.

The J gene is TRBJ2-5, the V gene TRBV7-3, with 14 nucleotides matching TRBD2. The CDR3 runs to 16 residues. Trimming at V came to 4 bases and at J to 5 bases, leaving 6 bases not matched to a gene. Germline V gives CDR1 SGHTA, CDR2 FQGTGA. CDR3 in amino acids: CASSSTSGGARETQYF. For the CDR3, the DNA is TGTGCCAGCAGCTCGACTAGCGGGGGGGCCCGGGAGACCCAGTACTTC.

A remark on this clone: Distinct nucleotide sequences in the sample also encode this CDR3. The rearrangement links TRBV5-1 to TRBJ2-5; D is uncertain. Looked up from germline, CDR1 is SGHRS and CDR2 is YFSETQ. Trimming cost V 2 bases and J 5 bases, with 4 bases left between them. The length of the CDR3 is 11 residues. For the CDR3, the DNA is TGCGCCAGCAGCTTACAGGAGACCCAGTACTTC. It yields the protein CASSLQETQYF.

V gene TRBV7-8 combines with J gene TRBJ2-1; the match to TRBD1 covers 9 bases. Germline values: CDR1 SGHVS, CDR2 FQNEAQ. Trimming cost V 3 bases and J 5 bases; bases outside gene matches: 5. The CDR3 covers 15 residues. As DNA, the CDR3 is TGTGCCAGCAGCTTGACAGGGGGTCTCGACAATGAGCAGTTCTTC. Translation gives CASSLTGGLDNEQFF.

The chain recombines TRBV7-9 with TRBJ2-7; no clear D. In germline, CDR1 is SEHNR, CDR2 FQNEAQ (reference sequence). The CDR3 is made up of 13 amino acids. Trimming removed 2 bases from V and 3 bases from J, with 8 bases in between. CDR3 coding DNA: TGTGCCAGCAGCTTAAACAACGGCTACGAGCAGTACTTC. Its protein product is CASSLNNGYEQYF.

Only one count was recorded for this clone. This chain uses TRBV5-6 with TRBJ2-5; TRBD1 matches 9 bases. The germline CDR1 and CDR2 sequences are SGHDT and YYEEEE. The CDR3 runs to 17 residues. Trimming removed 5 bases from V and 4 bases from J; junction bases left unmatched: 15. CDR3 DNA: TGTGCCAGCAGGAAGCTAGGGACAGGGTCTGGTATAGAGACCCAGTACTTC. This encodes CASRKLGTGSGIETQYF. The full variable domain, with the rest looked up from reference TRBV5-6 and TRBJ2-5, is DAGVTQSPTHLIKTRGQQVTLRCSPKSGHDTVSWYQQALGQGPQFIFQYYEEEERQRGNFPDRFSGHQFPNYSSELNVNALLLGDSALYLCASRKLGTGSGIETQYFGPGTRLLVL.

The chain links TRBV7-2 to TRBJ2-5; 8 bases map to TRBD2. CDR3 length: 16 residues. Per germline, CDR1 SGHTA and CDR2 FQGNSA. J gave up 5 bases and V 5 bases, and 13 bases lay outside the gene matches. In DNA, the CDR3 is TGTGCCAGCAGCCCCTCTTCCGGGAGGGGTGGGGAGACCCAGTACTTC. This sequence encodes CASSPSSGRGGETQYF. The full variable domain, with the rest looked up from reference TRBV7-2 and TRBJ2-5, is GAGVSQSPSNKVTEKGKDVELRCDPISGHTALYWYRQSLGQGLEFLIYFQGNSAPDKSGLPSDRFSAERTGGSVSTLTIQRTQQEDSAVYLCASSPSSGRGGETQYFGPGTRLLVL.

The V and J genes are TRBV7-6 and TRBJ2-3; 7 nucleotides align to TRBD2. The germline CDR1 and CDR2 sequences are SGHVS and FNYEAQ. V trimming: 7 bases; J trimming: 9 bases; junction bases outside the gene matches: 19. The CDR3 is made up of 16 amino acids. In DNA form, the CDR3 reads TGTGCCAGCAATCCCGACCTGGGACTAAACGACCTAACGCAGTATTTT. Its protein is CASNPDLGLNDLTQYF.

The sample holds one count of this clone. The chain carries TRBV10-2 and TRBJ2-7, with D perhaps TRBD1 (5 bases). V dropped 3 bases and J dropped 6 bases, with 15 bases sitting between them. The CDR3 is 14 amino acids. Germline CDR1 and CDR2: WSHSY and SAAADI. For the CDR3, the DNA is TGCGCCAGCAGTGACTTACCAGGGCTGAGCGAGCAGTACTTC. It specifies CASSDLPGLSEQYF.

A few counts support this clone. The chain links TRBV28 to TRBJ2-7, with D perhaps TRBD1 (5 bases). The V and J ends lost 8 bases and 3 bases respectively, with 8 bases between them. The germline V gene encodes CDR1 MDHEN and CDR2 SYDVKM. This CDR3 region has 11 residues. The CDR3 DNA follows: TGTGCCAGCCAACAGGACTACGAGCAGTACTTC. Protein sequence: CASQQDYEQYF.

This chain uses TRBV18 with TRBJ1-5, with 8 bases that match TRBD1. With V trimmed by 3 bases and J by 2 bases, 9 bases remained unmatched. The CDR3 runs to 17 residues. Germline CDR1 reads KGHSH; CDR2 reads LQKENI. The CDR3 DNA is TGTGCCAGCTCACCCCCCGGACAGGGAAAAGGCAATCAGCCCCAGCATTTT. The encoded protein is CASSPPGQGKGNQPQHF. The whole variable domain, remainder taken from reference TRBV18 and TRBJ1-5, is NAGVMQNPRHLVRRRGQEARLRCSPMKGHSHVYWYRQLPEEGLKFMVYLQKENIIDESGMPKERFSAEFPKEGPSILRIQQVVRGDSAAYFCASSPPGQGKGNQPQHFGDGTRLSIL.

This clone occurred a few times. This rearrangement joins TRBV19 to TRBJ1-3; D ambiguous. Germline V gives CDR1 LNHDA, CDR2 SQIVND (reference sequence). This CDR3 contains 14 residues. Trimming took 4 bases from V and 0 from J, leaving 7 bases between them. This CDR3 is CASSKTISGNTIYF. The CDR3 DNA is TGTGCCAGTAGTAAAACGATCTCTGGAAACACCATATATTTT.

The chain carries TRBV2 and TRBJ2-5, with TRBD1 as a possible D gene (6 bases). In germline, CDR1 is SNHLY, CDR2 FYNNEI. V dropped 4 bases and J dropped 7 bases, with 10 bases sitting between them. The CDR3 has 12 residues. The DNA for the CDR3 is TGTGCCAGCAGTGGACAGGAAGGGACCCAGTACTTC. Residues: CASSGQEGTQYF.

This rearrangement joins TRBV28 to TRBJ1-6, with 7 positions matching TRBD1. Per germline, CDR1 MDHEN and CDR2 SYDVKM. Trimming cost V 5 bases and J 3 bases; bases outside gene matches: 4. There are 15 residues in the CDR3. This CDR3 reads CASSPGGGYNSPLHF. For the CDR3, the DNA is TGTGCCAGCAGTCCAGGGGGGGGCTATAATTCACCCCTCCACTTT. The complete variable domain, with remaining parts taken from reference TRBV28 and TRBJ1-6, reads DVKVTQSSRYLVKRTGEKVFLECVQDMDHENMFWYRQDPGLGLRLIYFSYDVKMKEKGDIPEGYSVSREKKERFSLILESASTNQTSMYLCASSPGGGYNSPLHFGNGTRLTVT.

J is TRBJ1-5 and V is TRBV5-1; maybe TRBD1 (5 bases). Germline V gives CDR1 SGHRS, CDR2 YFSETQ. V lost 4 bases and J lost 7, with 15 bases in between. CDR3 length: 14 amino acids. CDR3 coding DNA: TGCGCCAGCAGCGACGGGACTTCCGGACAGCCCCAGCATTTT. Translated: CASSDGTSGQPQHF.

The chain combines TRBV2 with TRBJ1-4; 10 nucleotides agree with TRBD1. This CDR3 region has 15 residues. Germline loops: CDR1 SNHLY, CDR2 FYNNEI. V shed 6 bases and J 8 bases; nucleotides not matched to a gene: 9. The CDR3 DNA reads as TGTGCCAGCAGGGGCTTCGACAGGGGGCTCGAAAAACTGTTTTTT. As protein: CASRGFDRGLEKLFF.

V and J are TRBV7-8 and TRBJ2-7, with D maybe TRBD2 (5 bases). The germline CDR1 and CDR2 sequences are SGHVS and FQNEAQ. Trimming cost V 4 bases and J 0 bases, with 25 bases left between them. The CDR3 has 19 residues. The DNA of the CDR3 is TGTGCCAGCAGCTCATCTAATGATATAGCGTCCCTATTCTCCTACGAGCAGTACTTC. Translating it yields CASSSSNDIASLFSYEQYF.

CDR3 sequence: CASSVEGQGIGKLFF. The CDR3 DNA reads as TGTGCCAGCAGCGTAGAGGGACAGGGAATTGGAAAACTGTTTTTT. This chain joins TRBV9 and TRBJ1-4; 9 bases map to TRBD1. The CDR3 has 15 residues. V gave up 0 bases and J gave up 10 bases; unmatched junction bases: 7. Germline V CDR1 and CDR2: SGDLS, YYNGEE.

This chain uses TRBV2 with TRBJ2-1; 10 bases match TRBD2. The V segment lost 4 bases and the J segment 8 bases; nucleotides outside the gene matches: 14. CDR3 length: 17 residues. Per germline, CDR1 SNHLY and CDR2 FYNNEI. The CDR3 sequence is CASSVGAAGGGRDEQFF. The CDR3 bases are TGTGCCAGCAGTGTAGGTGCAGCGGGAGGGGGTAGAGATGAGCAGTTCTTC.

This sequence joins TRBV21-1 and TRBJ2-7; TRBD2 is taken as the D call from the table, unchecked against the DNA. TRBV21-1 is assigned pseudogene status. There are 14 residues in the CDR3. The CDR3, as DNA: TGTGCCAGCAGCAAATTGGGGGGAGTTGGGGAGCAGTACTTC. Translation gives CASSKLGGVGEQYF.

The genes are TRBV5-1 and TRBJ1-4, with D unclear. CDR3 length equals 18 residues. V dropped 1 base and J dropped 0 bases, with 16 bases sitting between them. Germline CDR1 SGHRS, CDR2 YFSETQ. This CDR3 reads CASSLIPALGSTNEKLFF. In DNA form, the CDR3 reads TGCGCCAGCAGCTTGATCCCCGCCCTGGGATCAACTAATGAAAAACTGTTTTTT.

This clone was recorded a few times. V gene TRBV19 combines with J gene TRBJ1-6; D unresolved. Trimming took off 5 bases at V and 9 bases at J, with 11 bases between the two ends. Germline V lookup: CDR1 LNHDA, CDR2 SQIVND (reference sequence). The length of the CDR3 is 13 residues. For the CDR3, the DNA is TGTGCCAGTAGTTTTCCGGGTGGTTCACCCCTCCACTTT. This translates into CASSFPGGSPLHF.

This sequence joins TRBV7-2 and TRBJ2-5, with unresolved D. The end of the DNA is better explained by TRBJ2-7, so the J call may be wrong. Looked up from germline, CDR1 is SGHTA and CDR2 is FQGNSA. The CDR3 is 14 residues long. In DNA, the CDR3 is TGTGCCAGCAGCTTAGTGGGTGGACCGGACGAGCAGTACTTC. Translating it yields CASSLVGGPDEQYF.